This T cell receptor beta chain was observed in a study of blood T cell repertoires in COVID-19. The J segment lost 2 bases and the V segment lost 4 bases, leaving 6 bases of the junction unmatched. The CDR3 is made up of 15 amino acids. In germline, CDR1 is LGHNA, CDR2 YSLEER. The method was immunoSEQ multiplex PCR; TCRdb's version includes in-frame clones alone and lacks a portion of them. The profile shows 45,000 to 65,000 clones, 75% to 90% of them singletons. There are a few counts of this clone. V and J are TRBV4-3 and TRBJ2-5; 8 nucleotides agree with TRBD1. The sample comprised peripheral blood. The receptor comes from a man aged 25-40 years with COVID-19, enrolled during active disease. CDR3 in amino acids: CASSLGTGRQETQYF. CDR3 nucleotide sequence: TGCGCCAGCAGCCTAGGGACAGGAAGACAAGAGACCCAGTACTTC.